A single sample gave rise to the 11 T cell receptor beta chains below, sequenced in a study of cytomegalovirus exposure and HLA in healthy donors. The primer mix had 60 Vbeta and 13 Jbeta primers. Method: immunoSEQ multiplex PCR; TCRdb's copy keeps in-frame clones and lacks some. The table lists around 150,000 clones, 65% to 70% of them singletons, with 8% to 13% in the top ten. The sample comprised PBMCs. The receptors come from a man aged 30 to 39 in good health and CMV-seropositive.

A remark on this clone: One end of the junction is discordant with germline, which a read error may explain. The rearrangement uses TRBV5-1 and TRBJ2-2; TRBD2 matches at 12 bases. Germline CDR1 SGHRS, CDR2 YFSETQ. There are 15 residues in the CDR3. This chain's CDR3 is CASSSGLAGTGELVF. In DNA form, the CDR3 reads TGCGCCAGCAGCTCGGGACTAGCGGGCACCGGGGAGCTGGTTTTT. Full variable domain (remainder filled in from reference TRBV5-1 and TRBJ2-2): KAGVTQTPRYLIKTRGQQVTLSCSPISGHRSVSWYQQTPGQGLQFLFEYFSETQRNKGNFPGRFSGRQFSNSRSEMNVSTLELGDSALYLCASSSGLAGTGELVFGEGSRLTVL.

V gene TRBV6-1 combines with J gene TRBJ2-5; TRBD1 agrees at 10 bases. This CDR3 region has 16 residues. Germline V gives CDR1 MNHNS, CDR2 SASEGT. J gave up 4 bases and V 1 base, and 6 bases lay outside the gene matches. This chain's CDR3 is CASSEVTGGGSETQYF. The CDR3, as DNA: TGTGCCAGCAGTGAAGTGACAGGGGGCGGATCAGAGACCCAGTACTTC.

This sequence joins TRBV9 and TRBJ2-3, with 7 nucleotides matching TRBD2. With 0 bases clipped from V and 6 bases from J, the junction kept 7 bases outside the gene matches. The length of the CDR3 is 15 residues. Germline loops: CDR1 SGDLS, CDR2 YYNGEE. This CDR3 is CASSVGAAGVDTQYF. Here the CDR3 DNA reads TGTGCCAGCAGCGTAGGGGCGGCGGGAGTGGATACGCAGTATTTT.

This chain joins TRBV5-6 and TRBJ1-1, with TRBD1 matching 9 bases. Losses at the gene ends were 4 bases for V and 5 bases for J; bases not matched to a gene: 6. The CDR3 spans 14 residues. CDR1 and CDR2 (germline): SGHDT, YYEEEE. The CDR3 loop reads CASSRTGVGTEAFF. The CDR3 DNA follows: TGTGCCAGCAGCAGGACAGGGGTAGGTACTGAAGCTTTCTTT.

This chain joins TRBV6-5 and TRBJ2-7; tentatively, D is TRBD1 (5 bases). V was shortened by 6 bases and J by 5 bases, with 17 bases between the two germline ends. The CDR3 contains 14 residues. Germline assignment: CDR1 MNHEY and CDR2 SVGAGI. The CDR3 is CASSTPGSLDEQYF. CDR3 DNA sequence: TGTGCCAGCAGCACCCCAGGGTCCCTGGACGAGCAGTACTTC.

Note on this clone: At one end the junction does not follow the germline gene, possibly because of a read error. This chain uses TRBV4-1 with TRBJ1-3, with a tentative D call TRBD1 (5 bases). Germline V gives CDR1 MGHRA, CDR2 YSYEKL. This CDR3 has 17 amino acids. CDR3 DNA sequence: TGCGCCAGCAGCCAATCTCTAGGGGCCCTCTCTGGAAACACCACATATTTT. The encoded protein is CASSQSLGALSGNTTYF.

The chain employs TRBV6-5 and TRBJ2-5; 7 positions match TRBD1. The J call is doubtful: the DNA matches TRBJ2-7 better. The CDR3 runs 14 residues. Germline V gene sequence: CDR1 MNHEY, CDR2 SVGAGI. The CDR3 spells CASTEDRSSYEQYF. The CDR3 coding sequence is TGTGCCAGCACCGAGGACAGGAGTTCCTACGAGCAGTACTTC.

DNA of the CDR3: TGTGCCAGCCGGGGGTTGAGGGGTAGCAATCAGCCCCAGCATTTT. It translates to CASRGLRGSNQPQHF. V gene TRBV6-5 combines with J gene TRBJ1-5; D possibly corresponds to TRBD1 (5 bases). The CDR3 consists of 15 residues. The V end was cut by 8 bases, the J end by 0 bases, with 14 bases between. Germline V lookup: CDR1 MNHEY, CDR2 SVGAGI.

In its sample, this clone was seen a few times. This sequence joins TRBV6-1 and TRBJ1-5; D gene ambiguous. The length of the CDR3 is 14 residues. The V and J ends lost 1 base and 7 bases respectively, with 11 bases between them. The germline V gene encodes CDR1 MNHNS and CDR2 SASEGT. Here the CDR3 reads CASSEGGASQPQHF. In DNA form, the CDR3 reads TGTGCCAGCAGTGAAGGGGGAGCTTCCCAGCCCCAGCATTTT.

The V call is TRBV7-2, the J call TRBJ1-1; possibly TRBD1 for D (5 bases). Trimming removed 5 bases at V and 1 base at J, with 11 bases between. This CDR3 spans 14 amino acids. The V gene's germline CDR1 is SGHTA and CDR2 FQGNSA. CDR3 DNA sequence: TGTGCCAGCAGCCGGGGGAGGGCGAACACTGAAGCTTTCTTT. Its translation: CASSRGRANTEAFF.

This clone was detected a few times. V usage is TRBV7-6 and J usage is TRBJ2-5; TRBD2 agrees at 14 bases. The junction had 10 bases not matched to a gene; V was cut back by 3 bases and J by 4 bases. The CDR3 runs 18 residues. CDR1 is SGHVS, CDR2 FNYEAQ, per germline. CDR3: CASSFRGTSGSVGETQYF. As DNA, the CDR3 is TGTGCCAGCAGCTTCCGAGGGACTAGCGGGAGTGTGGGAGAGACCCAGTACTTC.